This T cell receptor (beta chain) emerged from a study of blood T cell repertoires in COVID-19. J lost 3 bases, V lost 3 bases, and 0 bases had no gene match. Germline loops: CDR1 SGHRS, CDR2 YFSETQ. The CDR3 length is 13 residues. Participant ages covered about 18 to 89 years across 25 or so US areas. Clinical histories supplied by participants themselves formed the basis of cohort assignment. Per the study methods: Researchers report that nucleated cell counts were estimated from reference gene primer amplification. Libraries were prepared by immunoSEQ multiplex PCR; TCRdb keeps only in-frame clonotypes and omits some of them. V, J and clone size were drawn from that table, and D and trimming were deduced from the DNA. The table lists more than 300,000 clones, around 86% of them singletons.

This rearrangement joins TRBV5-1 to TRBJ2-5; the match to TRBD1 covers 9 bases. This TCR was sampled from a woman between 18 and 29 years old who had recovered from COVID-19. The sample comprised PBMCs or T cells enriched from blood (not recorded which). The CDR3 protein is CASSWTGEETQYF. In DNA form, the CDR3 reads TGCGCCAGCAGCTGGACAGGGGAAGAGACCCAGTACTTC.